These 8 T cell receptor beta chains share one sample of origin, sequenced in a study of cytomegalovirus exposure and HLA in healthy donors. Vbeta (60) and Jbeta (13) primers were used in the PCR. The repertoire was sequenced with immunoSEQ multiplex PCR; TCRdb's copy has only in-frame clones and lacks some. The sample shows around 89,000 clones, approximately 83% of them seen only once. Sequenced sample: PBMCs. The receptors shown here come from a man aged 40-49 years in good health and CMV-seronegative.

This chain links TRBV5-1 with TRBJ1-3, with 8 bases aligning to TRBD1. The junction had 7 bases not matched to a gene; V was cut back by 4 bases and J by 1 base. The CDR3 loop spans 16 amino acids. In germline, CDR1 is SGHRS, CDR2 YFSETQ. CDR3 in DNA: TGCGCCAGCAGCGGGACAGGTCCTCTTTCTGGAAACACCATATATTTT. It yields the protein CASSGTGPLSGNTIYF.

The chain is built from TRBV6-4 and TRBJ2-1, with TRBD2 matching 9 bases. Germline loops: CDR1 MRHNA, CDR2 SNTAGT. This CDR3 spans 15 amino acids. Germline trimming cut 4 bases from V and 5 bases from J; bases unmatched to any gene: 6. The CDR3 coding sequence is TGTGCCAGCAGTGGGGAGACTAGCGGTCACAATGAGCAGTTCTTC. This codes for CASSGETSGHNEQFF.

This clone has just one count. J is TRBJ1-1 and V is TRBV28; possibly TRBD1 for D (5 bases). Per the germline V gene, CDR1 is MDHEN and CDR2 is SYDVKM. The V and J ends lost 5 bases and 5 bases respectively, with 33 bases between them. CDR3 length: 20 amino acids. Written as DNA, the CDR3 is TGTGCCAGCAGTAGCCCCCGTCGGACCCGGATCGGACAAGGGGTTACTGAAGCTTTCTTT. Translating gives CASSSPRRTRIGQGVTEAFF.

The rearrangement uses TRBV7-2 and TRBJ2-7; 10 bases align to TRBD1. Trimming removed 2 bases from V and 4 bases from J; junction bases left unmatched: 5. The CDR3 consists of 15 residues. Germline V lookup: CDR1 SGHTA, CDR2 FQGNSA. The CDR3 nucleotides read TGTGCCAGCAGCTTAAAGACAGGGGGCAGGTACGAGCAGTACTTC. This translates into CASSLKTGGRYEQYF.

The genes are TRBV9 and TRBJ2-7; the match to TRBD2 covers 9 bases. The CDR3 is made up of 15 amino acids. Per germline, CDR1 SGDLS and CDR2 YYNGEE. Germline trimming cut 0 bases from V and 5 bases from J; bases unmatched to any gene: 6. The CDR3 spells CASSVASLAGNEQYF. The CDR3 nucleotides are TGTGCCAGCAGCGTAGCGTCACTAGCGGGTAACGAGCAGTACTTC.

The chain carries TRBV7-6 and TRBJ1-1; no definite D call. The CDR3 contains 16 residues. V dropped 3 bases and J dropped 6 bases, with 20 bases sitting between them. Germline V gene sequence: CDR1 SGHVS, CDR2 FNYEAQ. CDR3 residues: CASSFLSYGSRAEAFF. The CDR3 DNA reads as TGTGCCAGCAGCTTTTTGTCGTACGGGTCCCGGGCTGAAGCTTTCTTT.

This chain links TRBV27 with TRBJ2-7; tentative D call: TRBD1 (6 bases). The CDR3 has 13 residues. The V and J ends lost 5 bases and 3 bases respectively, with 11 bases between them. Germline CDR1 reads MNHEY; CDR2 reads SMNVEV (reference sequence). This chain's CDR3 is CASSPGHYYEQYF. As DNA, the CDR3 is TGTGCCAGCAGTCCGGGACACTACTACGAGCAGTACTTC.

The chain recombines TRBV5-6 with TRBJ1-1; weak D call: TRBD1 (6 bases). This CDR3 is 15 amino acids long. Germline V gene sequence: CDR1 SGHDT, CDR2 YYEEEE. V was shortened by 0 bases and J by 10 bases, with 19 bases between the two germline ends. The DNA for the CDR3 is TGTGCCAGCAGCTTGGCCGCCGGGGGGCATCGTTCAGCTTTCTTT. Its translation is CASSLAAGGHRSAFF.